This T cell receptor beta chain was documented in a study of cytomegalovirus exposure and HLA in healthy donors. The donors were part of the roughly 120-subject validation cohort, which stood apart from the approximately 630-subject first cohort. The germline gives CDR1 SGHVS, CDR2 FNYEAQ. V was pared by 1 base and J by 11 bases, with 7 bases of the junction left unmatched. CDR3 length: 13 residues. The repertoire was sequenced with immunoSEQ multiplex PCR; TCRdb's copy has only in-frame clones and lacks some. The sample comprises some 87,000 clones, approximately 96% of which are singletons, and under 1.5% rests with the top ten.

Sequenced input: PBMCs. This rearrangement joins TRBV7-6 to TRBJ1-1; 7 bases agree with TRBD1. This TCR came from a woman under 30 in good health and CMV-seronegative. The CDR3 DNA reads TGTGCCAGCAGCTTAGTTTCTGACAGGGAGGCTTTCTTT. Protein sequence: CASSLVSDREAFF. Filled out from reference TRBV7-6 and TRBJ1-1, the complete variable domain reads GAGVSQSPRYKVTKRGQDVALRCDPISGHVSLYWYRQALGQGPEFLTYFNYEAQQDKSGLPNDRFSAERPEGSISTLTIQRTEQRDSAMYRCASSLVSDREAFFGQGTRLTVV.